One and the same sample provided the 22 T cell receptor beta chains below, sequenced in a study of blood T cell repertoires in COVID-19. TCRdb's table, derived via immunoSEQ multiplex PCR, lists solely in-frame clones and lacks some. In the table there are some 150,000 clones, 80% of which are singletons. The material sequenced was peripheral blood. The receptors were gathered from a man in his 60s with acute or convalescent COVID-19.

The rearrangement uses TRBV14 and TRBJ2-7; 7 bases agree with TRBD2. This CDR3 is 15 amino acids long. The V gene end was trimmed by 4 bases and the J gene end by 2 bases; junction bases not matched to a gene: 8. Germline V gene sequence: CDR1 SGHDN, CDR2 FVKESK. The CDR3 is CASSPPGLSTYEQYF. CDR3 coding DNA: TGTGCCAGCAGCCCCCCGGGACTATCGACCTACGAGCAGTACTTC.

The chain links TRBV19 to TRBJ1-5; D possibly corresponds to TRBD1 (6 bases). CDR1 and CDR2 from the germline V gene are LNHDA and SQIVND (reference sequence). The ends were cut back, 9 bases at V and 4 bases at J, with 10 bases in the middle. This CDR3 has 12 amino acids. CDR3 in DNA: TGTGCCAGCAGCGGACAGAATCAGCCCCAGCATTTT. Residues: CASSGQNQPQHF.

V is TRBV9 and J is TRBJ2-5, with 9 bases aligning to TRBD1. The CDR3 is made up of 16 amino acids. The germline CDR1 and CDR2 sequences are SGDLS and YYNGEE. V trimming: 3 bases; J trimming: 6 bases; junction bases outside the gene matches: 12. The CDR3, as DNA: TGTGCCAGCAGCGCTCCTGGACAGGGGAGTTTCCAGACCCAGTACTTC. It codes for CASSAPGQGSFQTQYF.

This clone was observed a few times. CDR3 in amino acids: CASGQDSNQPQHF. The CDR3 DNA sequence: TGTGCCAGCGGACAGGATAGCAATCAGCCCCAGCATTTT. V gene TRBV2 combines with J gene TRBJ1-5; 7 nucleotides agree with TRBD1. With V trimmed by 8 bases and J by 0 bases, 1 base remained unmatched. Looked up from germline, CDR1 is SNHLY and CDR2 is FYNNEI. This CDR3 region has 13 residues.

The rearrangement uses TRBV7-6 and TRBJ2-1; TRBD2 agrees at 7 bases. There are 16 residues in the CDR3. Germline CDR1 SGHVS, CDR2 FNYEAQ. V was clipped by 4 bases and J by 0 bases; unmatched bases: 6. CDR3 sequence reads: CASSSGAGSSYNEQFF. As DNA, the CDR3 is TGTGCCAGCAGCTCCGGAGCGGGAAGCTCCTACAATGAGCAGTTCTTC.

The J gene is TRBJ1-2, the V gene TRBV28, with D possibly being TRBD1 (5 bases). V lost 7 bases and J lost 3, with 24 bases in between. This CDR3 spans 17 amino acids. The germline V gene has CDR1 MDHEN and CDR2 SYDVKM. Here the CDR3 DNA reads TGTGCCAGCACCACAGGCACTCCACCGCCCCCGGACTATGGCTACACCTTC. Its translation: CASTTGTPPPPDYGYTF.

This clone has a single count. The chain carries TRBV10-3 and TRBJ1-2; perhaps TRBD1 as D (6 bases). V gave up 0 bases and J gave up 4 bases, with 12 bases separating them. The CDR3 has 15 residues. Germline values: CDR1 ENHRY, CDR2 SYGVKD. The CDR3 bases are TGTGCCATCAGTGAGTCAGATCAGGGGAGCTATGGCTACACCTTC. It is translated as CAISESDQGSYGYTF.

The chain carries TRBV18 and TRBJ1-4; D remains ambiguous. Trimming took 1 base from V and 4 from J, leaving 10 bases between them. The germline CDR1 and CDR2 sequences are KGHSH and LQKENI. This CDR3 has 15 residues. CDR3 amino acids: CASSPRAVLNEKLFF. The CDR3 coding sequence is TGTGCCAGCTCACCACGGGCAGTTCTTAATGAAAAACTGTTTTTT.

This clone was detected only once. This chain joins TRBV10-3 and TRBJ2-7; 7 bases are a match to TRBD1. Germline V gene sequence: CDR1 ENHRY, CDR2 SYGVKD. V lost 4 bases and J lost 6; bases outside the gene matches: 9. The CDR3 covers 14 residues. This CDR3 reads CAISVKGAQSEQYF. The CDR3 DNA reads as TGTGCCATCAGTGTAAAGGGGGCGCAGTCCGAGCAGTACTTC.

The V gene is TRBV6-5, the J gene TRBJ2-1; 10 bases map to TRBD2. Germline CDR1 is MNHEY and CDR2 is SVGAGI. The V and J ends lost 4 bases and 5 bases, in that order; junction bases with no gene match: 5. The CDR3 spans 15 residues. CDR3 protein: CASSSLAGGNNEQFF. Here the CDR3 DNA reads TGTGCCAGCAGTTCGTTAGCGGGGGGCAACAATGAGCAGTTCTTC.

The gene calls are TRBV7-6 and TRBJ2-3, with 8 bases aligning to TRBD2. Germline assignment: CDR1 SGHVS and CDR2 FNYEAQ. V trimming: 3 bases; J trimming: 10 bases; junction bases outside the gene matches: 3. The CDR3 runs 12 residues. CDR3 region: CASSFSGTSQYF. CDR3 nucleotide sequence: TGTGCCAGCAGCTTTAGCGGGACTTCGCAGTATTTT.

The chain couples TRBV19 to TRBJ1-2, with 9 bases matching TRBD1. Germline V gene data show CDR1 as LNHDA and CDR2 as SQIVND (reference sequence). The CDR3 length is 16 residues. V gave up 5 bases and J gave up 4 bases; unmatched junction bases: 11. CDR3 amino acids: CASSPSGQGYFYGYTF. DNA of the CDR3: TGTGCCAGTAGTCCAAGCGGACAGGGGTATTTCTATGGCTACACCTTC.

This clone was detected only once. The chain employs TRBV7-3 and TRBJ1-1; no firm D call. CDR1 and CDR2 from the germline V gene are SGHTA and FQGTGA. The CDR3 has 14 amino acids. Trimming pared 4 bases from V and 2 bases from J, leaving 11 bases between. The CDR3 reads CASSSTGINTEAFF. In DNA form, the CDR3 reads TGTGCCAGCAGCTCGACCGGGATCAACACTGAAGCTTTCTTT.

This clone was counted a single time. This chain joins TRBV5-6 and TRBJ2-7, with 9 nucleotides matching TRBD1. Per germline, CDR1 SGHDT and CDR2 YYEEEE. This CDR3 has 14 amino acids. The V gene end was trimmed by 3 bases and the J gene end by 5 bases; junction bases not matched to a gene: 6. This CDR3 is CASSWRDRDNEQYF. CDR3 coding DNA: TGTGCCAGCAGCTGGCGGGACAGGGATAACGAGCAGTACTTC.

The chain has TRBV7-2 and TRBJ1-6; D gene unclear. Germline V gene data show CDR1 as SGHTA and CDR2 as FQGNSA. V lost 5 bases and J 5 bases, leaving 10 bases between the germline ends. This CDR3 contains 14 residues. The CDR3 DNA follows: TGTGCCAGCAGCCCGGGGTTGGATAATTCACCCCTCCACTTT. Translation gives CASSPGLDNSPLHF.

On this clone: This same CDR3 is encoded by further DNA sequences in the sample. The chain combines TRBV7-9 with TRBJ2-5, with D tentatively TRBD1 (6 bases). The ends were cut back, 5 bases at V and 3 bases at J, with 10 bases in the middle. Germline V gives CDR1 SEHNR, CDR2 FQNEAQ (reference sequence). The CDR3 consists of 13 residues. CDR3 residues: CASSPWTEETQYF. CDR3 DNA: TGTGCCAGCAGCCCATGGACAGAAGAGACCCAGTACTTC.

CDR3 sequence: CASSPEGGSQETQYF. The CDR3 coding sequence is TGTGCCAGCAGTCCCGAGGGAGGGAGCCAAGAGACCCAGTACTTC. This rearrangement joins TRBV7-9 to TRBJ2-5; 7 bases are shared with TRBD2. The V and J ends lost 6 bases and 1 base, in that order; junction bases with no gene match: 8. CDR3 size: 15 residues. CDR1 and CDR2 (germline): SEHNR, FQNEAQ (reference sequence).

V is TRBV19 and J is TRBJ1-5, with D possibly matching TRBD1 (6 bases). V was pared by 7 bases and J by 0 bases, with 13 bases between. Germline V gives CDR1 LNHDA, CDR2 SQIVND (reference sequence). There are 15 residues in the CDR3. Here the CDR3 reads CASKGQGLSNQPQHF. The CDR3 region has the DNA TGTGCCAGTAAAGGCCAGGGGCTTAGCAATCAGCCCCAGCATTTT.

The chain uses TRBV6-6 and TRBJ1-5, with a weak D call TRBD1 (6 bases). The CDR3 spans 15 residues. Germline lookup yields CDR1 MNHNY and CDR2 SVGAGI (reference sequence). The V end lost 2 bases, the J end lost 2 bases, and 10 bases lay between the germline ends. The CDR3 reads CASSYGGAGNQPQHF. In nucleotides, the CDR3 is TGTGCCAGCAGTTACGGGGGGGCTGGCAATCAGCCCCAGCATTTT.

The chain joins TRBV7-3 to TRBJ2-5; 7 positions agree with TRBD2. Germline CDR1 is SGHTA and CDR2 is FQGTGA. The CDR3 runs to 15 residues. The J segment lost 2 bases and the V segment lost 0 bases, leaving 3 bases of the junction unmatched. The CDR3, as DNA: TGTGCCAGCAGCTTAACTGGGACTATACAAGAGACCCAGTACTTC. It is translated as CASSLTGTIQETQYF.

The chain links TRBV9 to TRBJ2-1, with 7 bases identical to TRBD1. Germline-derived CDR1 and CDR2 are SGDLS and YYNGEE. This CDR3 comprises 15 residues. Trimming removed 3 bases from V and 2 bases from J; junction bases left unmatched: 5. The CDR3 loop is CASSEQGVAYNEQFF. For the CDR3, the DNA is TGTGCCAGCAGCGAGCAGGGGGTTGCCTACAATGAGCAGTTCTTC.

This clone was counted between two and nine times. The CDR3 nucleotides read TGTGCCAGCAGCAAGGGGACTAGCGGATACAATGAGCAGTTCTTC. This codes for CASSKGTSGYNEQFF. The chain combines TRBV6-2 or TRBV6-3 with TRBJ2-1, with 11 bases matching TRBD2. This CDR3 region has 15 residues. Unmatched junction bases numbered 5, after V lost 6 bases and J lost 4 bases. From germline, CDR1 is MNHEY and CDR2 SVGEGT.